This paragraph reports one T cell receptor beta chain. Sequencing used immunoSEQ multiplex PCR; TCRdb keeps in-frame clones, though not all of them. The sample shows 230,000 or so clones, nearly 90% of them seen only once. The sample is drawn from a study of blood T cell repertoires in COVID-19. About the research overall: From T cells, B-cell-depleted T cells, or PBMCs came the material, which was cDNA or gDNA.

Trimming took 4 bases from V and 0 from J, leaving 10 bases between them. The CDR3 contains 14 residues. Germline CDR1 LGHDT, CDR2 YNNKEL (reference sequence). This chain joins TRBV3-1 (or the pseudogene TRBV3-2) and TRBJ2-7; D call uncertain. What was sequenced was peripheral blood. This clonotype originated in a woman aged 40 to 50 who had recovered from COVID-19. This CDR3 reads CASSLGKVSYEQYF. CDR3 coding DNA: TGTGCCAGCAGCCTGGGCAAGGTCTCCTACGAGCAGTACTTC.